These 10 T cell receptor beta chains came from one sample sequenced in a study of cytomegalovirus exposure and HLA in healthy donors. It was with 60 Vbeta and 13 Jbeta primers that the PCR ran. TCRdb's copy holds only in-frame clones and misses some; the assay was immunoSEQ multiplex PCR. The table shows under 200,000 clones, with 10% to 15% occurring only once. Input material: PBMCs. Receptor source: a man aged 50-59 years in good health and CMV-seropositive.

This clone was seen a few times. This sequence joins TRBV5-1 and TRBJ1-3; unclear D gene. The germline V gene encodes CDR1 SGHRS and CDR2 YFSETQ. The CDR3 is 16 amino acids. Deletions cut 0 bases from V and 0 bases from J, with 10 bases between. The DNA for the CDR3 is TGCGCCAGCAGCTTGGTCGCAGCTAGCTCTGGAAACACCATATATTTT. Its translation is CASSLVAASSGNTIYF.

This clone was found many times. J is TRBJ1-3 and V is TRBV29-1; no reliable D call. This CDR3 region has 12 residues. Germline CDR1 and CDR2: SQVTM and ANQGSEA. Trimming took 0 bases from V and 14 from J, leaving 14 bases between them. The CDR3 DNA follows: TGCAGCGTTGAAGATCCTTCGAGGCGACTATATTTT. Protein product: CSVEDPSRRLYF.

This clone has more than one count but fewer than ten. The genes are TRBV7-2 and TRBJ2-3; maybe TRBD1 (8 bases). Germline V CDR1 and CDR2: SGHTA, FQGNSA. The CDR3 spans 16 residues. With 5 bases removed from V and 6 bases from J, the gap between germline ends came to 21 bases. The chain's CDR3 is CASSLGQGGVVDTQYF. The CDR3 nucleotides are TGTGCCAGCAGCCTCGGACAGGGAGGGGTCGTCGATACGCAGTATTTT.

This chain connects TRBV28 to TRBJ2-7; possibly TRBD2 for D (6 bases). Trimming shortened V by 5 bases and J by 0 bases, and 11 bases separated the two germline ends. CDR1 is MDHEN, CDR2 SYDVKM, per germline. This CDR3 spans 14 amino acids. The CDR3: CASSRGTFSYEQYV. The CDR3 DNA is TGTGCCAGCAGTCGCGGGACTTTCTCCTACGAGCAGTACGTC.

Of note for this clone: A read error is likely, as this CDR3 ends without the conserved phenylalanine or tryptophan. The limits of the CDR3 on the DNA are not certain, so only TCRdb's listed CDR3 is given. The rearrangement joins TRBV6-5 to TRBJ2-2; TRBD1, the D gene given by the table, was not confirmed from the DNA. Germline V gene sequence: CDR1 MNHEY, CDR2 SVGAGI. The CDR3 sequence runs 14 residues, both termini included. The CDR3 spells CASSLQGLTGEPFV.

The CDR3 reads CASSSQGAPNTGELFF. The CDR3, as DNA: TGCGCCAGCAGTTCCCAGGGGGCCCCGAACACCGGGGAGCTGTTTTTT. The genes are TRBV5-1 and TRBJ2-2, with 8 nucleotides matching TRBD1. CDR1 is SGHRS, CDR2 YFSETQ, per germline. V shed 5 bases, J shed 0 bases, and the junction held 6 bases outside the gene matches. The CDR3 totals 16 residues.

The V gene is TRBV6-4, the J gene TRBJ1-5, with D possibly being TRBD1 (6 bases). CDR1 is MRHNA, CDR2 SNTAGT, per germline. Trimming removed 1 base at V and 4 bases at J, with 11 bases between. The CDR3 totals 15 residues. CDR3 sequence reads: CASSDYEDRNQPQHF. The DNA of the CDR3 is TGTGCCAGCAGTGACTACGAGGACAGAAATCAGCCCCAGCATTTT.

V gene TRBV5-8 combines with J gene TRBJ2-3, with 9 bases that match TRBD1. The CDR3 contains 16 residues. The trim removed 4 bases at V and 2 bases at J, leaving 8 bases unmatched. Germline V gene data show CDR1 as SGHTS and CDR2 as YDEGEE. CDR3 residues: CASSIYRGRFTDTQYF. CDR3 DNA sequence: TGTGCCAGCAGCATTTACAGGGGGCGCTTCACAGATACGCAGTATTTT.

This clone has more than one count but fewer than ten. The J gene is TRBJ2-2, the V gene TRBV29-1, with D uncertain. This CDR3 is built from 15 residues. The germline V gene has CDR1 SQVTM and CDR2 ANQGSEA. Trimming left V 7 bases short and J 0 bases short, with 15 bases between. The CDR3 DNA is TGCAGCGCCTCTGAGACGGGTTCGAACACCGGGGAGCTGTTTTTT. Its translation: CSASETGSNTGELFF.

The chain links TRBV9 to TRBJ2-3; 9 bases are shared with TRBD2. Trimming at V came to 0 bases and at J to 5 bases, leaving 4 bases not matched to a gene. Germline-derived CDR1 and CDR2 are SGDLS and YYNGEE. The CDR3 covers 15 residues. The CDR3 nucleotides read TGTGCCAGCAGCGTAGTTGCTAGCGGGGAAGATACGCAGTATTTT. Its protein is CASSVVASGEDTQYF.